This T cell receptor beta chain was sequenced during a study of blood T cell repertoires in COVID-19. Study-wide context: Italy, Spain and the United States were the sources of the convalescent and acute COVID-19 samples. Nucleic acid was either cDNA or gDNA, and it came from T cells, B-cell-depleted T cells, or PBMCs.

In the authors' workflow: Estimation of nucleated cell counts relied on the amplification of reference gene primers. TCRdb's copy holds only in-frame clones and misses some; the assay was immunoSEQ multiplex PCR. From that table come the V and J calls and clone size; the DNA was used to work out D and trimming. The table has fewer than 150,000 clones, approximately 83% seen once; the top ten hold under 9.5%. The sequenced sample was peripheral blood. The TCR was taken from a human donor in a cohort sampled during active COVID-19.

In nucleotides, the CDR3 is TGTGCCAGCAGCGGGCGGACTAGCGGGGTTCTACAAGAGACCCAGTACTTC. This sequence encodes CASSGRTSGVLQETQYF. The rearrangement links TRBV5-4 to TRBJ2-5; 12 bases map to TRBD2. Looked up from germline, CDR1 is SGHNT and CDR2 is YYREEE (reference sequence). V was pared by 4 bases and J by 2 bases, with 9 bases of the junction left unmatched. This CDR3 is 17 amino acids long.